The 22 T cell receptor beta chains below come from one sample, sequenced in a study of CXCR3-negative and CXCR3-positive naive CD8 T cells. UMI-labeled 5' RACE yielded the TRB cDNA libraries. Following a re-call of the 5' RACE reads, TCRdb has one entry per CDR3 protein and lacks DNA. The listing contains about 130,000 distinct CDR3 sequences. The source material was naive CXCR3- CD8+ T cells from blood. Described subset: CD45RO-CCR7+CD27+CD95- naive CD8+ T cells lacking CXCR3 (TNR3-). These receptors all come from a human donor in good health. Some clones in this sample may be carry-over from other donors' samples.

This chain uses TRBV7-2 with TRBJ1-5; TCRdb gives TRBD1 as the D gene, but with no DNA this cannot be confirmed. This CDR3 spans 15 amino acids. CDR1 is SGHTA and CDR2 is FQGNSA in the germline V gene. This chain's CDR3 is CASSPFGNSNQPQHF.

The chain joins TRBV13 to TRBJ1-2; TCRdb's D call, TRBD1, is unchecked because there is no DNA. CDR1 is PRHDT and CDR2 is FYEKMQ in the germline V gene (reference sequence). The CDR3 extends over 17 amino acids. The CDR3 sequence is CASSLGPGQGAHYGYTF.

The chain is built from TRBV10-1 and TRBJ1-1; TCRdb selects TRBD1, and the lack of DNA leaves this call unchecked. Germline loops: CDR1 WNHNN, CDR2 SYGVQD (reference sequence). The CDR3 has 14 amino acids. CDR3 sequence reads: CASSESRSGAEAFF.

The CDR3 protein is CASRDRKTSPLHF. V usage is TRBV2 and J usage is TRBJ1-6; with no DNA, the TCRdb D assignment of TRBD1 cannot be verified. Germline V gene data show CDR1 as SNHLY and CDR2 as FYNNEI. This CDR3 spans 13 amino acids.

J is TRBJ2-7 and V is TRBV4-1; no DNA is available, so the TRBD2 call from TCRdb remains unchecked. The CDR3 contains 16 residues. Germline CDR1 reads MGHRA; CDR2 reads YSYEKL. CDR3 amino acids: CASSQDGRGSSYEQYF.

The rearrangement links TRBV12-3 or TRBV12-4 to TRBJ2-7. This CDR3 comprises 13 residues. The CDR3 is CASSFGKVDEQYF.

The chain has TRBV29-1 and TRBJ2-2; TCRdb reports TRBD1, a call that lacks DNA to check it against. The CDR3 covers 16 residues. Germline-derived CDR1 and CDR2 are SQVTM and ANQGSEA. CDR3 in amino acids: CSVELRGAGYNGELFF.

The J gene is TRBJ2-1, the V gene TRBV27; absent DNA, TCRdb's TRBD1 call cannot be checked. The CDR3 length is 14 residues. The germline gives CDR1 MNHEY, CDR2 SMNVEV (reference sequence). The CDR3 region is CAIRGQGPYNEHFF.

The chain uses TRBV28 and TRBJ2-1; TCRdb's assignment of TRBD1 cannot be checked, as there is no DNA. Germline CDR1 is MDHEN and CDR2 is SYDVKM. CDR3 length: 15 residues. The CDR3 is CASRIDLGRDNEQFF.

The chain carries TRBV6-1 and TRBJ2-2. Germline lookup yields CDR1 MNHNS and CDR2 SASEGT. The CDR3 sequence is 13 residues long. The chain's CDR3 is CASGWTNTGELFF.

This chain connects TRBV12-3 or TRBV12-4 to TRBJ2-5; the TRBD1 assignment by TCRdb is unverifiable without DNA. The CDR3 runs to 14 residues. CDR3 sequence reads: CASSHITGVVSQYF.

Here the CDR3 reads CASSPGRGFVAEAFF. This chain uses TRBV4-1 with TRBJ1-1. The CDR3 runs 15 residues. Germline V CDR1 and CDR2: MGHRA, YSYEKL.

The chain combines TRBV6-4 with TRBJ2-1; absent DNA, TCRdb's TRBD1 call cannot be checked. This CDR3 is 18 amino acids long. CDR1 MRHNA and CDR2 SNTAGT come from the germline V gene. The CDR3 spells CASSVGRQNRTYYNEQFF.

V gene TRBV28 combines with J gene TRBJ2-5. Germline CDR1 MDHEN, CDR2 SYDVKM. The CDR3 extends over 14 amino acids. CDR3 in amino acids: CASSGLGWVETQYF.

The gene calls are TRBV7-3 and TRBJ2-1; without DNA, the TCRdb call of TRBD2 cannot be checked. CDR1 is SGHTA, CDR2 FQGTGA, per germline. This CDR3 spans 17 amino acids. CDR3 residues: CASSLRGTSGSNNEQFF.

The J gene is TRBJ2-7, the V gene TRBV29-1; TCRdb designates TRBD2, a call that cannot be tested without DNA. CDR3 length: 11 residues. Germline V gives CDR1 SQVTM, CDR2 ANQGSEA. CDR3 protein: CSVAMRGEQYF.

The chain employs TRBV3-1 and TRBJ2-1. The CDR3 is 14 residues long. Looked up from germline, CDR1 is LGHDT and CDR2 is YNNKEL (reference sequence). CDR3 residues: CASSHWDSNNEQFF.

The chain carries TRBV7-8 and TRBJ2-7; TCRdb's D call of TRBD1 is untestable without DNA. This CDR3 is built from 12 residues. From germline, CDR1 is SGHVS and CDR2 FQNEAQ. The CDR3 here is CASSAAQYEQYF.

The chain has TRBV7-8 and TRBJ1-1. The CDR3 extends over 19 amino acids. CDR1 is SGHVS and CDR2 is FQNEAQ in the germline V gene. CDR3 region: CASSLALWAPLGSNTEAFF.

The chain couples TRBV9 to TRBJ2-3; TCRdb outputs TRBD1, but without DNA this stays unchecked. The CDR3 loop spans 15 amino acids. Per the germline V gene, CDR1 is SGDLS and CDR2 is YYNGEE. CDR3 protein: CASSETASTGDTQYF.

The CDR3 loop is CASSPREGGETQYF. The rearrangement uses TRBV7-8 and TRBJ2-5; TCRdb's D call of TRBD1 is untestable without DNA. This CDR3 region has 14 residues. Germline-derived CDR1 and CDR2 are SGHVS and FQNEAQ.

V usage is TRBV7-9 and J usage is TRBJ2-1; the TRBD1 assignment by TCRdb is unverifiable without DNA. This CDR3 has 14 residues. In germline, CDR1 is SEHNR, CDR2 FQNEAQ (reference sequence). CDR3 protein: CASSLGPGGNEQFF.